What follows is one TCR beta chain and its context. With V trimmed by 6 bases and J by 15 bases, 14 bases remained unmatched. Germline loops: CDR1 MDHEN, CDR2 SYDVKM. The length of the CDR3 is 14 residues. The data originate from a study of shared clonotypes between healthy human individuals. Terminally differentiated effector memory CD45RA+ cells were excluded by CCR7 positive selection of CD45RO-negative cells. Repertoires were generated with immunoSEQ multiplex PCR, while TCRdb's copy carries only in-frame clones and drops some. The sample consists of about 680,000 clones, approximately 90% of them appearing once.

The receptor comes from a man under 40 in good health. The sample comprised naive CD8+ T cells sorted from blood. The rearrangement links TRBV28 to TRBJ2-1, with 10 bases lining up with TRBD2. The CDR3 DNA reads as TGTGCCAGCAGCCTAAGGCCTAGCGGGAGTGTCATGTTCTTC. Translating gives CASSLRPSGSVMFF.